This T cell receptor beta chain was sequenced for a study of T-cell memory formation after mild COVID-19. Between the trimmed V and J ends, which lost 6 bases and 0 bases, there was a span of 11 bases. This CDR3 contains 14 residues. Worth noting for this clonotype: Antigen unknown.

Study-level results: For contracting clones, CD4+ ones sat mainly in CM and EM, CD8+ in EMRA. Researchers could not confirm that second-wave clones peaking on day 37 targeted SARS-CoV-2.

From 5'RACE with constant-segment primers came TCR alpha and TCR beta cDNA libraries that carried sample barcodes and UMIs. TCRdb re-analysed the 5' RACE reads in MiXCR, keeping a single row per CDR3 protein. The sample holds about 190,000 distinct CDR3 sequences; around 18% are singletons and the top ten take 2% to 3%. Specimen: PBMCs or a T cell subset sorted from them (not recorded which). V and J are TRBV12-3 or TRBV12-4 and TRBJ1-1, with D possibly TRBD1 on 6 matching bases. This TCR was sampled from an adult woman who had mild COVID-19 (a few samples of this study predate the infection). Cell type and time point are not known. Written as DNA, the CDR3 is TGTGCCAGCAGGAGGGGGGGAGTGAACACTGAAGCTTTCTTT. Amino acid sequence: CASRRGGVNTEAFF.